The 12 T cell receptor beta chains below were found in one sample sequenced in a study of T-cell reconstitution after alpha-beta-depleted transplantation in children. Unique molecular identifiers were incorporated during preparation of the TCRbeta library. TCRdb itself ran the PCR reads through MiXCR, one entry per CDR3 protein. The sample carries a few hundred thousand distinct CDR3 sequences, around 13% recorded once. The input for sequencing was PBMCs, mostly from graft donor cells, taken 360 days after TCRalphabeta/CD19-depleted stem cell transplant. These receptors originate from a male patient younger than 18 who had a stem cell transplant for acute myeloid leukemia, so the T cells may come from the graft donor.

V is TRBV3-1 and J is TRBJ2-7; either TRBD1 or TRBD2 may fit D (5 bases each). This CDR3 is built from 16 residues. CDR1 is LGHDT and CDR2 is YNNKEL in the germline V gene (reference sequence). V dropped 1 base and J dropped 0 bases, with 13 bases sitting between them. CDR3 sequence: CASSQGGALGSYEQYV. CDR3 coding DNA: TGTGCCAGCAGCCAAGGAGGGGCCCTGGGCTCCTACGAGCAGTACGTC.

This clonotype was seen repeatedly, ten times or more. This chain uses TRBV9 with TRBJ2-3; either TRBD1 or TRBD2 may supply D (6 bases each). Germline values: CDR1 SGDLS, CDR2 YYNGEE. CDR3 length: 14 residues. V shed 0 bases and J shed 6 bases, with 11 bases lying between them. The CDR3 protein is CASSVVGGRDTQYF. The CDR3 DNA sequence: TGTGCCAGCAGCGTAGTGGGGGGCCGGGATACGCAGTATTTT. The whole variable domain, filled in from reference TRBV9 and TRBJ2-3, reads DSGVTQTPKHLITATGQRVTLRCSPRSGDLSVYWYQQSLDQGLQFLIQYYNGEERAKGNILERFSAQQFPDLHSELNLSSLELGDSALYFCASSVVGGRDTQYFGPGTRLTVL.

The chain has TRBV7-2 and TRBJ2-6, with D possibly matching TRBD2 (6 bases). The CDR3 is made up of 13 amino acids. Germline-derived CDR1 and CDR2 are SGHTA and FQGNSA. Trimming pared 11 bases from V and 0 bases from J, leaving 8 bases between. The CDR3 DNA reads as TGTGCCCGGAGGGACTCTGGGGCCAACGTCCTGACTTTC. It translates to CARRDSGANVLTF.

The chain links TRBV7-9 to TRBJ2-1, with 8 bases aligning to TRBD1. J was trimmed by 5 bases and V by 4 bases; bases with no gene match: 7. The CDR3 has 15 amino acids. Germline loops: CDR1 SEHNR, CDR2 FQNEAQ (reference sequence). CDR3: CASSSRQGIDNEQFF. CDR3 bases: TGTGCCAGCAGCTCCAGACAGGGGATAGACAATGAGCAGTTCTTC.

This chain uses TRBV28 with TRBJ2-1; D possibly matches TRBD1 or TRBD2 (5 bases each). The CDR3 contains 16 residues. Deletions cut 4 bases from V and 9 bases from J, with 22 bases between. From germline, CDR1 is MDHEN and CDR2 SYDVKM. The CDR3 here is CASSWGYGPPHTEQFF. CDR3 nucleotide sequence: TGTGCCAGCAGTTGGGGGTATGGGCCACCCCACACTGAGCAGTTCTTC.

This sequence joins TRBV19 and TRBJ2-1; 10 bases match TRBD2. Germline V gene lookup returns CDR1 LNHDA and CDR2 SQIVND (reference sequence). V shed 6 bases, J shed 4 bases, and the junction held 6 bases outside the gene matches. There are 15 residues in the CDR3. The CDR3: CASRSSGRGYNEQFF. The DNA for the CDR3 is TGTGCCAGTAGGTCCAGCGGGAGGGGATACAATGAGCAGTTCTTC.

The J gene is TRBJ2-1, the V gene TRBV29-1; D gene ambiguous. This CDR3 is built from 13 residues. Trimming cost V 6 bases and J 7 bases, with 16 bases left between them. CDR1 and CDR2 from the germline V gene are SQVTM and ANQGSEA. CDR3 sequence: CSVKSTTLNEQFF. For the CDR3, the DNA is TGCAGCGTCAAATCCACTACACTAAATGAGCAGTTCTTC.

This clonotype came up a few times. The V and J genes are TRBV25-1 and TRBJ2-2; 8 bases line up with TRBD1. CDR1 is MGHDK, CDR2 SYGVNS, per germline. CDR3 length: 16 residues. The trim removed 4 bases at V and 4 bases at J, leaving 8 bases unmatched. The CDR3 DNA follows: TGTGCCAGCAGTGGTCAGGGGGCAGGTGGCACCGGGGAGCTGTTTTTT. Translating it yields CASSGQGAGGTGELFF.

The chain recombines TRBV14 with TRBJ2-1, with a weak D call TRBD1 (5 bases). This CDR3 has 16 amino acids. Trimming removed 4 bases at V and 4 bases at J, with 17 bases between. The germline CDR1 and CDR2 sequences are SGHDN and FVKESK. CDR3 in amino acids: CASSRLPPTAYNEQFF. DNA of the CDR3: TGTGCCAGCAGCCGCCTACCTCCGACAGCTTACAATGAGCAGTTCTTC.

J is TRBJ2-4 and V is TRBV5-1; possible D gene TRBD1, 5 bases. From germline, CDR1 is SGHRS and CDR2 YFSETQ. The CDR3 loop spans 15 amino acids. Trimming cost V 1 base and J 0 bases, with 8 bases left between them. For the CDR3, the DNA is TGCGCCAGCAGCTTGAATCAGGGAGCCAAAAACATTCAGTACTTC. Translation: CASSLNQGAKNIQYF.

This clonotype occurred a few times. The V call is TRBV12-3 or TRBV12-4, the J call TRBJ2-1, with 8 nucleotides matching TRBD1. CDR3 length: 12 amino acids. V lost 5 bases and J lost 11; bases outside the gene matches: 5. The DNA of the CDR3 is TGTGCCAGCAGTCAAGGACAGGGCAAGCAGTTCTTC. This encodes CASSQGQGKQFF.

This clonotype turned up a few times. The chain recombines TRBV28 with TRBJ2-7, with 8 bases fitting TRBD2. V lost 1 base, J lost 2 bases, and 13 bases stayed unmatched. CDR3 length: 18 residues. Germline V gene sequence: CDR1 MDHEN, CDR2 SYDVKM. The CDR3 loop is CASSLSAPGLDTTYEQYF. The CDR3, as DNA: TGTGCCAGCAGTTTATCCGCTCCGGGACTAGATACAACCTACGAGCAGTACTTC.